These 9 T cell receptor beta chains were all obtained from the same sample, sequenced in a study of blood T cell repertoires in COVID-19. Sequencing used immunoSEQ multiplex PCR; TCRdb keeps in-frame clones, though not all of them. The table records approximately 250,000 clones, approximately 88% of them present only once. Sequenced input: peripheral blood. The receptors originated from a woman between 70 and 85 years old with COVID-19, enrolled during active disease.

The CDR3 sequence is CASSVGGSVNEKLFF. The CDR3 bases are TGTGCCAGCAGCGTAGGAGGGTCGGTTAATGAAAAACTGTTTTTT. The chain combines TRBV9 with TRBJ1-4, with D uncertain. Germline-derived CDR1 and CDR2 are SGDLS and YYNGEE. V was trimmed by 0 bases and J by 4 bases, leaving 10 bases between them. This CDR3 contains 15 residues.

The chain carries TRBV11-3 and TRBJ2-3; D may be TRBD1 (6 bases). Trimming cost V 4 bases and J 2 bases, with 10 bases left between them. Germline V gene data show CDR1 as SGHNT and CDR2 as YENEEA. This CDR3 comprises 14 residues. The CDR3 region is CASSSGDLTDTQYF. The CDR3 nucleotides are TGTGCCAGCAGCTCAGGGGACCTCACAGATACGCAGTATTTT.

V gene TRBV7-2 combines with J gene TRBJ1-6; no reliable D call. There are 14 residues in the CDR3. Trimming pared 1 base from V and 14 bases from J, leaving 15 bases between. The germline V gene encodes CDR1 SGHTA and CDR2 FQGNSA. This CDR3 reads CASSLGDAGQTLHF. The DNA for the CDR3 is TGTGCCAGCAGCTTAGGCGACGCGGGTCAGACCCTCCACTTT.

This clone occurred many times. V is TRBV18 and J is TRBJ2-2, with 8 bases lining up with TRBD2. This CDR3 spans 15 amino acids. CDR1 is KGHSH, CDR2 LQKENI, per germline. V shed 4 bases and J 6 bases; nucleotides not matched to a gene: 7. CDR3 amino acids: CASSLRREVAGELFF. CDR3 in DNA: TGTGCCAGCTCACTTCGGCGGGAGGTTGCCGGGGAGCTGTTTTTT.

J is TRBJ2-5 and V is TRBV6-7; D is undetermined. TRBV6-7 is annotated as an ORF whose role is uncertain. The CDR3 runs to 15 residues. The V and J ends lost 2 bases and 2 bases respectively, with 12 bases between them. In nucleotides, the CDR3 is TGTGCCAGCAGTTACCTACAGTACCTACAAGAGACCCAGTACTTC. Protein: CASSYLQYLQETQYF.

The rearrangement links TRBV27 to TRBJ1-5, with TRBD1 identical over 7 bases. The CDR3 contains 13 residues. Per germline, CDR1 MNHEY and CDR2 SMNVEV (reference sequence). With V trimmed by 7 bases and J by 6 bases, 6 bases remained unmatched. CDR3 sequence: CASTGQLGQPQHF. The CDR3 DNA follows: TGTGCCAGCACGGGACAGCTGGGTCAGCCCCAGCATTTT.

The rearrangement joins TRBV9 to TRBJ1-4, with TRBD1 identical over 7 bases. Germline V CDR1 and CDR2: SGDLS, YYNGEE. The CDR3 spans 15 residues. J lost 2 bases, V lost 1 base, and 2 bases had no gene match. CDR3 in DNA: TGTGCCAGCAGCGTATCACAGGGGACTAATGAAAAACTGTTTTTT. It is translated as CASSVSQGTNEKLFF.

The chain has TRBV7-9 and TRBJ2-1, with 8 bases matching TRBD1. The CDR3 totals 14 residues. CDR1 and CDR2 from the germline V gene are SEHNR and FQNEAQ (reference sequence). V lost 5 bases and J lost 4; bases outside the gene matches: 4. CDR3 amino acids: CASSLTGAYNEQFF. CDR3 coding DNA: TGTGCCAGCAGCCTGACAGGGGCATACAATGAGCAGTTCTTC.

The chain carries TRBV25-1 and TRBJ2-1; maybe TRBD2 (6 bases). Trimming removed 7 bases from V and 10 bases from J, with 11 bases in between. The CDR3 has 11 amino acids. Germline-derived CDR1 and CDR2 are MGHDK and SYGVNS. CDR3 sequence reads: CASKGTLEQFF. CDR3 nucleotide sequence: TGTGCCAGCAAGGGGACTCTCGAGCAGTTCTTC.